This T cell receptor (beta chain) originates from a study of blood T cell repertoires in COVID-19. Study-wide background: Sites in the United States, Italy and Spain provided acute and convalescent COVID-19 samples. T cells, B-cell-depleted T cells, or PBMCs supplied cDNA or gDNA.

Study processing details: Nucleated cell number was recorded as an estimate derived from reference gene primer amplification. Profiled with immunoSEQ multiplex PCR; TCRdb holds only in-frame clones, not every one. That table supplies the V and J calls and clone size; D and trimming were determined from the DNA. The sample consists of approximately 240,000 clones, 84% of them appearing once. Germline CDR1 reads MNHEY; CDR2 reads SMNVEV (reference sequence). Trimming pared 2 bases from V and 6 bases from J, leaving 8 bases between. The CDR3 consists of 13 residues. The sequence came from a woman in her thirties or forties who had recovered from COVID-19. The chain employs TRBV27 and TRBJ2-1; D possibly corresponds to TRBD1 (5 bases). The sequenced sample consisted of peripheral blood. In nucleotides, the CDR3 is TGTGCCAGCAGTTTAGGTGGGGCCAATGAGCAGTTCTTC. Its translation: CASSLGGANEQFF.